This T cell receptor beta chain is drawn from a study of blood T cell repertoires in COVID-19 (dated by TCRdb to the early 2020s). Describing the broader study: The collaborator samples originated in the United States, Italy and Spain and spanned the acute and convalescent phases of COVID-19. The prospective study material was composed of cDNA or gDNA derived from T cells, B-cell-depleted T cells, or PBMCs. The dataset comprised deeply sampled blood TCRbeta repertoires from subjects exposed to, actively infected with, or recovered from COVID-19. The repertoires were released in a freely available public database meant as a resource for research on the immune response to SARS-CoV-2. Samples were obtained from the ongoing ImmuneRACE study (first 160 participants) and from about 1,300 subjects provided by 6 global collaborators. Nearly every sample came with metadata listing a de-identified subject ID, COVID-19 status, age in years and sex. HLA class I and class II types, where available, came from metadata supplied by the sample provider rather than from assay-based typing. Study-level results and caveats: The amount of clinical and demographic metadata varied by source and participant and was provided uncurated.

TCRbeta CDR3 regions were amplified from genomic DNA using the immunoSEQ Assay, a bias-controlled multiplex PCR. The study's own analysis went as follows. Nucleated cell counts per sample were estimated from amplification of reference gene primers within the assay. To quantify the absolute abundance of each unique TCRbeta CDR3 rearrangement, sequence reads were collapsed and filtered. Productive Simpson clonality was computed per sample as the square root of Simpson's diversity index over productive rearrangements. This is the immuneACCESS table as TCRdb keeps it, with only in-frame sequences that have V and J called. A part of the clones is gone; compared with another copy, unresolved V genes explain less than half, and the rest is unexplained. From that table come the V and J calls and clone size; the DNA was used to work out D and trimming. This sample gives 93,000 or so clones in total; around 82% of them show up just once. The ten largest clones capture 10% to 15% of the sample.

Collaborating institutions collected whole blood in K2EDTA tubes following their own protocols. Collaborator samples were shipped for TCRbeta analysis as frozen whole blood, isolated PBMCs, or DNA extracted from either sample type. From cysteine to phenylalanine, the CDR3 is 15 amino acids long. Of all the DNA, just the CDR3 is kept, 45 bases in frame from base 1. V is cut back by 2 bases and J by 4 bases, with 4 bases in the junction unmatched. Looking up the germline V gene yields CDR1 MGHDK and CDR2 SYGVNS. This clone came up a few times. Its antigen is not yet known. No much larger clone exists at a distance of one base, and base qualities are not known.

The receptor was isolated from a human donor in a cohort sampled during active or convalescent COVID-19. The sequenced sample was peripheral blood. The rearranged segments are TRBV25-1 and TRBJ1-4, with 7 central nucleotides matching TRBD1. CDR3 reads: CASSEGTARNEKLFF. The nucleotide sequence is TGTGCCAGCAGTGAAGGGACAGCCCGTAATGAAAAACTGTTTTTT.